These T cell receptor beta chains were read from a single sample in a study of early T cells in non-severe SARS-CoV-2 infection. TCRdb used MiXCR to reprocess the 5' RACE reads, holding one entry per CDR3 protein. The sample consists of about 33,000 distinct CDR3 sequences, 4.7% of them appearing once. Sample: whole blood. These receptors all come from an adult who was a healthcare worker with PCR-confirmed SARS-CoV-2 infection or an uninfected control (not recorded which). CDR3s leave out the opening cysteine and the closing phenylalanine or tryptophan. Fields, in order: V gene, CDR3 protein.

V: TRBV6-1
CDR3: ASSEERGGTDTQY

V: TRBV4-3
CDR3: ASSQNREKGDNYGYT

V: TRBV6-5
CDR3: ASSALAGGTDTQY

V: TRBV20-1
CDR3: SAREQAYYEQY

V: TRBV20-1
CDR3: SARPGVIEQF

V: TRBV27
CDR3: ASSRGSLSYEQY

V: TRBV20-1
CDR3: SARDAGGPNEQF

V: TRBV6-2/TRBV6-3
CDR3: ASSLSGYEQF

V: TRBV3-1
CDR3: ASSNRVTDNEQF

V: TRBV7-2
CDR3: ASSLQGANSPLH

V: TRBV27
CDR3: ASSLSGQASTDTQY

V: TRBV12-3/TRBV12-4
CDR3: ASSLDSRRTGELF

V: TRBV2
CDR3: ASSGPPRTTEAF

V: TRBV30
CDR3: AWSEQQKNIQY

V: TRBV30
CDR3: AWSVLVSEQY

V: TRBV7-2
CDR3: ASSLEKRGQGLRDTQY

V: TRBV12-3/TRBV12-4
CDR3: ASSWGTGRPGIQY

V: TRBV7-6
CDR3: ASSYRQGSETQY

V: TRBV2
CDR3: ASSEGPHREQF

V: TRBV11-2
CDR3: ASSLGGNTGELF

V: TRBV19
CDR3: ASSRSGGPYNEQF

V: TRBV5-6
CDR3: ASGPPDFDPTNEQF

V: TRBV6-6
CDR3: ASSYSRDSPYGYT

V: TRBV7-2
CDR3: ASSLVFMNTEAF

V: TRBV3-1
CDR3: ASSQAQGKGTEAF

V: TRBV20-1
CDR3: SAPPGSSAYYGYT

V: TRBV12-5
CDR3: ASGPGIAGQTQY

V: TRBV5-6
CDR3: ASNLRSGGTDEQF

V: TRBV3-1
CDR3: ASSLDVLPLH

V: TRBV4-3
CDR3: ASSQDKGPSYEQY

V: TRBV30
CDR3: AWSIRTGKYEKLF

V: TRBV15
CDR3: ATSRDEKQPQH

V: TRBV5-1
CDR3: ASSYQTGKASPLH

V: TRBV7-2
CDR3: ASSLGDRASGNTIY

V: TRBV29-1
CDR3: SVETPQGMSDTQY

V: TRBV11-2
CDR3: ASSPTGLATHEQF

V: TRBV6-2/TRBV6-3
CDR3: ASGILAGLPDTQY

V: TRBV7-9
CDR3: ASSFGKTSGNIQY

V: TRBV20-1
CDR3: SAKTGETEAF

V: TRBV28
CDR3: ASSQTWRNEQF

V: TRBV7-9
CDR3: ASSLVRPNTGELF